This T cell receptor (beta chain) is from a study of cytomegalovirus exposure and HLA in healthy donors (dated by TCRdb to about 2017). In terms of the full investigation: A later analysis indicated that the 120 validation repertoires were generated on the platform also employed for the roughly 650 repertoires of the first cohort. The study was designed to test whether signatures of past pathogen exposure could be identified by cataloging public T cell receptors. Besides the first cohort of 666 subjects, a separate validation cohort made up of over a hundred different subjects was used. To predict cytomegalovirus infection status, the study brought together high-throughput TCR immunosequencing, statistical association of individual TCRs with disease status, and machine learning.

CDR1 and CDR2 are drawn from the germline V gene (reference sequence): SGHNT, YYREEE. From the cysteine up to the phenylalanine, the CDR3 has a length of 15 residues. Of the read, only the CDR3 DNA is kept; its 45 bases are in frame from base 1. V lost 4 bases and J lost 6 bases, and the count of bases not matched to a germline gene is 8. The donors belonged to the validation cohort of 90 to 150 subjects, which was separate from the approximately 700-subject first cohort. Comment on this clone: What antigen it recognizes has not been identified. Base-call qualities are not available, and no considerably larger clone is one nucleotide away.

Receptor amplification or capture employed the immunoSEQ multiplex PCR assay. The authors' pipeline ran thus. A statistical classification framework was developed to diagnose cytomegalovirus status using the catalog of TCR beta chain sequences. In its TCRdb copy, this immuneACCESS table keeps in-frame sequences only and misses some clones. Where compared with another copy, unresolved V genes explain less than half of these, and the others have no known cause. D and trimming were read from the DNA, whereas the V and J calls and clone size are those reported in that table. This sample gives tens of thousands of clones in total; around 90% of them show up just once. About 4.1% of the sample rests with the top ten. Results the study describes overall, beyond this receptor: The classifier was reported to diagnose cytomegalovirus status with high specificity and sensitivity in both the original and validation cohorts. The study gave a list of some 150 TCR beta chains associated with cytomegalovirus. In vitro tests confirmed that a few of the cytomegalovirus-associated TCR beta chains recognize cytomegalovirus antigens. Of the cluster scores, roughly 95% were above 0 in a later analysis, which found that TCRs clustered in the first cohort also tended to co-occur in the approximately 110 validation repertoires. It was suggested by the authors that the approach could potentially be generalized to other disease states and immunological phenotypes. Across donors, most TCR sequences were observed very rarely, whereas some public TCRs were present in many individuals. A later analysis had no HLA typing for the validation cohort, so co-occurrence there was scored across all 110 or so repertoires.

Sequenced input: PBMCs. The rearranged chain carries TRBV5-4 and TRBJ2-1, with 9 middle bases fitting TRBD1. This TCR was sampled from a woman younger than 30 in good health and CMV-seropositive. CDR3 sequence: CASSKQGARSNEQFF. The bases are TGTGCCAGCAGCAAACAGGGGGCGCGATCCAATGAGCAGTTCTTC.